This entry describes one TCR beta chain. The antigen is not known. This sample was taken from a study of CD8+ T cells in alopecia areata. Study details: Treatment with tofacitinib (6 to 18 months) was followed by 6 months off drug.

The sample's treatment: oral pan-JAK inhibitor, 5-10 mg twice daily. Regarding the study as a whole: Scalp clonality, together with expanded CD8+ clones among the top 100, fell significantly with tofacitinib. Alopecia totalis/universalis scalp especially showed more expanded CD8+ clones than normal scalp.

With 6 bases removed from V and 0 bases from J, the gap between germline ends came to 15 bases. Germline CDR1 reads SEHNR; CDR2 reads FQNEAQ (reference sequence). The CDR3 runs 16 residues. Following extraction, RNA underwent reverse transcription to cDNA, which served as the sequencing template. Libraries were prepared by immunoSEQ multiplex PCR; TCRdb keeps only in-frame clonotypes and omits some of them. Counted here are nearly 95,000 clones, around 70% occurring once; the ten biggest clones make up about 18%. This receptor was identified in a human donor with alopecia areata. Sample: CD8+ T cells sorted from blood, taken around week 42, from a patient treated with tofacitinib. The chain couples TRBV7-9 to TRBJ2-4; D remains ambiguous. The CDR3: CASSDEAGLAKNIQYF. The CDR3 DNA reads TGTGCCAGCAGTGACGAGGCAGGCCTAGCCAAAAACATTCAGTACTTC.